The TCR beta chain described here comes from a study of CD8 T cells in Susac syndrome (dated by TCRdb to about 2019). About the study as a whole: Among the sequenced Susac syndrome patients, 5 or 6 had clinically active disease and roughly 8 were in clinical remission. At the time of blood withdrawal, Susac syndrome patients were either therapy-naive, taking corticosteroids (with some also receiving IVIg), or on IVIg alone. The study used repertoire sequencing to test whether antigen drove CD8+ T cell activation and differentiation in Susac syndrome.

Study-wide conclusions, independent of this receptor: The number of individuals in the TCR sequencing and HLA analysis was recognized as being relatively small. No clonal expansion was detected in the CD4+ T cell repertoire of Susac syndrome patients.

RNA was extracted using the RNeasy kit, and about 0.45 to 1 microgram was reverse transcribed with random hexamers. The immunoSEQ multiplex PCR assay, covering 54 Vbeta and 13 Jbeta segments, was used to amplify TCR beta CDR3 regions. To correct PCR amplification bias, a synthetic template baseline was used for both primer optimization and computational correction. For the original study's pipeline: Only productive sequences were kept, with reads annotated to V, D and J genes according to IMGT and analyzed in immunoSEQ Analyzer. Clonality was calculated as one minus the Shannon entropy normalized by log2 of the number of productive unique sequences. For each patient and control, public and private clones were evaluated within the 100 most prevalent clones. Clones were defined as Susac-specific if absent from the healthy and MS cohorts, from 1052 published viral clones and from other ImmuneACCESS disease sequences. In-frame beta chains were kept once TCRdb had trimmed the public reads at Q25 with fastp and called clones with MiXCR. CDR3 protein duplicates are merged, each entry listing the most common genes and DNA. The V and J calls reflect TCRdb's pipeline rather than the authors' work. The sample table shows 200,000 to 300,000 distinct CDR3 sequences, and 90% to 96% are seen once. Of the sample, approximately 0.094% is held by the ten largest clones.

Peripheral blood CD8+ and CD4+ T cells from healthy donors, Susac syndrome patients and multiple sclerosis patients were profiled by high-throughput TCR beta sequencing. The Susac syndrome patients fulfilled recently defined diagnostic criteria for either definite or probable disease. Bulk CD8+ and CD4+ T cells were purified by magnetic negative isolation, whereas CD8+ TEMRA cells were enriched by FACS. Blood was drawn into EDTA tubes, processed within 24 hours, and PBMCs were isolated by density gradient centrifugation. PBMCs destined for TCR sequencing were cryopreserved in liquid nitrogen and later thawed in a 37 °C water bath. A purity of at least 90% was achieved for sorted or isolated CD4+, CD8+ and CD8+ TEMRA cells. The CDR3 numbers 16 residues from cysteine through phenylalanine. CDR3 DNA is the only sequence kept; it has 48 bases, read in frame from the first base. Via the germline V gene, CDR1 is MNHNS and CDR2 SASEGT. V and J lose 6 bases and 3 bases, and a span of 19 bases separates them.

Notes on this clonotype: The antigen it recognizes is unknown. No much larger clone is present one base from it, and per-base qualities are unavailable.

The sequenced sample was CD4+ T cells from PBMCs. The TCR sequence derives from a human donor with Susac syndrome. Here the chain combines TRBV6-1 and TRBJ2-3; 6 matching bases give a weak D call of TRBD1. CDR3 region: CASSSFQSRGTDTQYF. The DNA sequence is TGTGCCAGCAGCAGCTTTCAAAGTAGGGGGACAGATACGCAGTATTTT.